This T cell receptor beta chain comes out of a study of CD8+ T cells in alopecia areata. This CDR3 region has 13 residues. Looked up from germline, CDR1 is MNHEY and CDR2 is SVGAGI. V lost 9 bases, J lost 4 bases, and 5 bases stayed unmatched. Once RNA had been extracted, it was reverse transcribed into cDNA to act as the sequencing template. Using immunoSEQ multiplex PCR, the repertoire was profiled, and TCRdb retains in-frame clones only, with some absent. Of some 120,000 clones listed, 47% are singletons. This sequence was found in a human donor with alopecia areata. The sequenced sample was NKG2D-low CD8+ T cells sorted from blood. The J gene is TRBJ2-3, the V gene TRBV6-5, with 9 positions matching TRBD2. This CDR3 is CASGTSISDTQYF. The CDR3 DNA is TGTGCCAGTGGGACTAGCATTTCAGATACGCAGTATTTT.